These T cell receptor beta chains were read from a single sample in a study of T-cell memory formation after mild COVID-19. TCRdb fed the 5' RACE reads into MiXCR, producing one record per CDR3 protein. The sample holds around 500,000 distinct CDR3 sequences, 15% to 20% seen once. Sequences were obtained from PBMCs or a T cell subset sorted from them (not recorded which). These receptors were obtained from an adult woman who had mild COVID-19 (a few samples of this study predate the infection). Cell type and time point are not known. The CDR3 runs from the conserved cysteine through the conserved F or W. A D gene is named only where the DNA matches it firmly. Clone sizes are given selectively: once, few, many, or a class where the clone is expanded.

>TRBV9|TRBJ2-1|-|few
CASSVDTEQFF
>TRBV7-6|TRBJ1-2|TRBD1|-
CASSLDQTGQGDGYTF
>TRBV5-1|TRBJ2-1|-|-
CASSFPADRNEQFF
>TRBV7-9|TRBJ1-5|-|few
CASSLAPDNQPQHF
>TRBV4-1|TRBJ1-5|TRBD1|-
CASSQDGTGYSNQPQHF
>TRBV7-9|TRBJ2-3|-|-
CASRQADRFLPWAQYF
>TRBV24-1|TRBJ2-2|-|-
CATSLSLTGELFF
>TRBV6-2/TRBV6-3|TRBJ2-7|-|many
CASSYGGVLEYEQYF
>TRBV9|TRBJ2-7|-|-
CASSVGQGLTTSYEQYF
>TRBV20-1|TRBJ2-3|TRBD2|few
CSAIPSGSLTDTQYF
>TRBV5-1|TRBJ2-2|-|-
CASSLAPSGGPGTGELFF
>TRBV29-1|TRBJ2-5|TRBD2|-
CSVRGERASQETQYF